These 15 T cell receptor beta chains share one sample of origin, sequenced in a study of shared clonotypes between healthy human individuals. Clones were sequenced by immunoSEQ multiplex PCR, and TCRdb holds only the in-frame ones, with some missing. This table holds approximately 500,000 clones, approximately 95% found once. The material sequenced was naive CD4+ T cells sorted from blood. The subset is: CD45RA+ positively selected. The receptors originated from a woman in her twenties or thirties in good health.

This clone has a single count. This chain joins TRBV29-1 and TRBJ2-1; no reliable D call. The CDR3 loop spans 11 amino acids. CDR1 is SQVTM, CDR2 ANQGSEA, per germline. Deletions cut 1 base from V and 9 bases from J, with 7 bases between. The DNA of the CDR3 is TGCAGCGTTGAAGTTGGCCCTGAGCAGTTCTTC. Translation gives CSVEVGPEQFF.

As DNA, the CDR3 is TGTGCCAGCAGCCAATTTACTAGCTGGGAGTTGTACTTC. Translating gives CASSQFTSWELYF. J is TRBJ2-7 and V is TRBV4-2; a possible D gene is TRBD2 (6 bases). Trimming took off 2 bases at V and 12 bases at J, with 17 bases between the two ends. CDR1 and CDR2 (germline): LGHNA, YNFKEQ. The length of the CDR3 is 13 residues.

This sequence joins TRBV5-4 and TRBJ2-1, with D perhaps TRBD2 (5 bases). From germline, CDR1 is SGHNT and CDR2 YYREEE (reference sequence). The CDR3 has 18 amino acids. Trimming pared 7 bases from V and 6 bases from J, leaving 29 bases between. Here the CDR3 DNA reads TGTGCCAGCGTCCATTACACCGGGCCTACTAGGATCAGCAATGAGCAGTTCTTC. Translation: CASVHYTGPTRISNEQFF.

The chain has TRBV6-5 and TRBJ1-1; a weak D match, TRBD1 (6 bases). The ends were cut back, 0 bases at V and 3 bases at J, with 14 bases in the middle. The V gene's germline CDR1 is MNHEY and CDR2 SVGAGI. The CDR3 spans 16 residues. The chain's CDR3 is CASSYSQGPGYTEAFF. The CDR3, as DNA: TGTGCCAGCAGTTACTCTCAGGGGCCAGGGTACACTGAAGCTTTCTTT.

The chain employs TRBV6-1 and TRBJ1-1; possibly TRBD1 for D (6 bases). There are 14 residues in the CDR3. Trimming shortened V by 6 bases and J by 0 bases, and 11 bases separated the two germline ends. CDR1 MNHNS and CDR2 SASEGT come from the germline V gene. CDR3 region: CASRGQIVNTEAFF. In DNA, the CDR3 is TGTGCCAGCAGAGGACAGATCGTGAACACTGAAGCTTTCTTT.

This clone has just a few counts. The V and J genes are TRBV10-2 and TRBJ2-3; no clear D gene. Trimming stripped 3 bases from V and 0 bases from J, with 1 base between. In germline, CDR1 is WSHSY, CDR2 SAAADI. The CDR3 consists of 12 residues. CDR3 protein: CASSESTDTQYF. Here the CDR3 DNA reads TGCGCCAGCAGTGAAAGCACAGATACGCAGTATTTT.

The chain carries TRBV28 and TRBJ2-1, with TRBD2 identical over 11 bases. This CDR3 region has 20 residues. The germline CDR1 and CDR2 sequences are MDHEN and SYDVKM. The V and J ends lost 8 bases and 3 bases, in that order; junction bases with no gene match: 21. The CDR3 DNA follows: TGTGCCAGCCCTGGCCCGGGGAAACTAGCGGGAGAACCGGTCTACAATGAGCAGTTCTTC. This translates into CASPGPGKLAGEPVYNEQFF.

The chain recombines TRBV29-1 with TRBJ2-1; TRBD1 or TRBD2 may be the D gene (5 bases each). The CDR3 sequence is 15 residues long. Germline-derived CDR1 and CDR2 are SQVTM and ANQGSEA. Trimming pared 6 bases from V and 5 bases from J, leaving 20 bases between. CDR3 coding DNA: TGCAGCGTAATGATGGGACGACTGGGGAACAATGAGCAGTTCTTC. Translating it yields CSVMMGRLGNNEQFF.

V gene TRBV6-5 combines with J gene TRBJ2-6, with D uncertain. V dropped 6 bases and J dropped 2 bases, with 8 bases sitting between them. Looked up from germline, CDR1 is MNHEY and CDR2 is SVGAGI. CDR3 size: 14 residues. The CDR3 DNA reads as TGTGCCAGCAGCCCCAGTCCTGGGGCCAACGTCCTGACTTTC. As protein: CASSPSPGANVLTF.

V gene TRBV6-1 combines with J gene TRBJ2-6, with D perhaps matching TRBD1 (6 bases). CDR3 length: 16 residues. Germline-derived CDR1 and CDR2 are MNHNS and SASEGT. Trimming pared 3 bases from V and 3 bases from J, leaving 12 bases between. Here the CDR3 DNA reads TGTGCCAGCAGTGAGCCAGGGGTGAATGGGGCCAACGTCCTGACTTTC. Translated: CASSEPGVNGANVLTF.

The gene calls are TRBV6-6 and TRBJ2-2, with D perhaps given as TRBD1 or TRBD2 (5 bases each). CDR1 MNHNY and CDR2 SVGAGI come from the germline V gene (reference sequence). V was clipped by 8 bases and J by 0 bases, with 13 bases between them. This CDR3 comprises 15 residues. In nucleotides, the CDR3 is TGTGCCAGCCTGGGGGTAGCGCCGAACACCGGGGAGCTGTTTTTT. It translates to CASLGVAPNTGELFF.

The chain combines TRBV5-1 with TRBJ2-1; unclear D gene. CDR3 size: 14 residues. The V end was cut by 0 bases, the J end by 8 bases, with 12 bases between. The germline CDR1 and CDR2 sequences are SGHRS and YFSETQ. The CDR3 here is CASSLAGLVDEQFF. DNA of the CDR3: TGCGCCAGCAGCTTGGCCGGGTTGGTTGATGAGCAGTTCTTC.

The gene calls are TRBV5-1 and TRBJ2-7; tentative D call: TRBD1 (6 bases). The CDR3 sequence is 13 residues long. V lost 2 bases to trimming and J lost 5 bases, with 11 bases between them. Germline V gene sequence: CDR1 SGHRS, CDR2 YFSETQ. DNA for the CDR3: TGCGCCAGCAGCTTTTATGACAGGAACGAGCAGTACTTC. Protein: CASSFYDRNEQYF.

The chain uses TRBV10-1 and TRBJ2-2; D is uncertain. Trimming left V 8 bases short and J 4 bases short, with 11 bases between. Germline CDR1 and CDR2: WNHNN and SYGVQD (reference sequence). There are 13 residues in the CDR3. CDR3 nucleotides: TGCGCCAGCCGCCCCGGTCCCACCGGGGAGCTGTTTTTT. This translates into CASRPGPTGELFF.

About this clone itself: The same CDR3 also results from other DNA sequences found in this sample. The rearrangement uses TRBV5-1 and TRBJ1-1, with D unresolved. The CDR3 extends over 13 amino acids. Germline lookup yields CDR1 SGHRS and CDR2 YFSETQ. Trimming cost V 4 bases and J 5 bases, with 12 bases left between them. CDR3 in amino acids: CASSLDGGTEAFF. As DNA, the CDR3 is TGCGCCAGCAGCCTAGACGGTGGGACTGAAGCTTTCTTT.